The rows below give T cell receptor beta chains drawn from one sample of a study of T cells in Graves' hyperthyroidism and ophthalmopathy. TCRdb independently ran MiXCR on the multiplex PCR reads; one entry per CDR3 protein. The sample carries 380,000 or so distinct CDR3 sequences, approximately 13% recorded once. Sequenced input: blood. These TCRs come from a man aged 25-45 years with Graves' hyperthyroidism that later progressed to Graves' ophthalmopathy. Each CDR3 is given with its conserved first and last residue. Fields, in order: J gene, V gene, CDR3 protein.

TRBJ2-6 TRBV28 CASRWGSGANVLTF
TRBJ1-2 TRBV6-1 CASTLGQGTYGYTF
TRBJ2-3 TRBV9 CASSVHRDRGTDTQYF
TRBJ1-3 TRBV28 CASSSTGEVTLNTIYF
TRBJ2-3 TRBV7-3 CASSLRDFTDTQYF
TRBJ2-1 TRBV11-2 CASSLDRGGEQFF
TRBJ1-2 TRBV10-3 CAISGQGVTDYTF
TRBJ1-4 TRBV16 CASSQAREKLFF
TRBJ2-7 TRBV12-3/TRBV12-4 CASSLSTSGARYEQYF
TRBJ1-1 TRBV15 CATSPDRNTEAFF
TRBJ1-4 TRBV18 CASSPPGSPNEKLFF
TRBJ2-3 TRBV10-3 CAISESGTSGADTQYF
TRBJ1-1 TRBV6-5 CASSYGSHGLTEAFF
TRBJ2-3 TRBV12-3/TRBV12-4 CASSPGRRYTQYF
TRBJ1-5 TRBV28 CASSGVQRPQHF
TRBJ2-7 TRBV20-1 CSASRGTYEQYF
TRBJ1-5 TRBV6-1 CASSSPDSNQPQHF
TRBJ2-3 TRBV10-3 CAIRRGGLSTDTQYF
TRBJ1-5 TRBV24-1 CATSDSRKGSNQPQHF
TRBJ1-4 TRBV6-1 CASSEGSPGKLFF
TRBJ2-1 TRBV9 CASSVDVEQFF
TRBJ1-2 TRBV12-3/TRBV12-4 CASSLSPSYGYTF
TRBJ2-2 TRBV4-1 CASSQQGTSGGRGTGELFF
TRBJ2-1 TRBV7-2 CASSLAPGGVYEQFF
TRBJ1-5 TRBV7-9 CASSLRDRGCNQPQHF
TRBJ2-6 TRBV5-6 CAGSGTGVSGANVLTF
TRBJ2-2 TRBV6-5 CASSYGGTGDYGELFF
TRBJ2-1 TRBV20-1 CSAYQGADEQFF
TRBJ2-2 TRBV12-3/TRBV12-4 CASSPRTSGGHWVGELFF
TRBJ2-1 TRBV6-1 CASSEFRLASNNEQFF
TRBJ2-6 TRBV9 CASSEVGGPGANVLTF
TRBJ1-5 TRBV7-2 CASSLTGNGNQPQHF
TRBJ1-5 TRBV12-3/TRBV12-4 CASSFMNSNQPQHF
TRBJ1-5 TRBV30 CAWSLGSNQPQHF
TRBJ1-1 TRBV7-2 CASSEETGSTEAFF
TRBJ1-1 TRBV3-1 CASSQLVNTEAFF
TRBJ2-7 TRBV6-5 CASSYWRGPTYEQYF
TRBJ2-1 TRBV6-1 CATRLAGGRNEQFF
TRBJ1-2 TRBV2 CASSEGTGGVYGYTF
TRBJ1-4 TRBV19 CASSIGGRVVNDGKLFF
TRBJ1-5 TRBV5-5 CASSTGTGGANQPQHF
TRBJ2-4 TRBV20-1 CSASDWKNIQYF
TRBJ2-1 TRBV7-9 CASSQSIGTSGNNEQFF
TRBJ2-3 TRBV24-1 CATSARGGLADTQYF
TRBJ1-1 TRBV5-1 CASSLATGTPNTEAFF
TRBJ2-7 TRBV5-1 CASSPSGSTYEQYF
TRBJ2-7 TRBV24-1 CATSDPHRDEQYF
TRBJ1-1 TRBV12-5 CASGFSGGEGTEAFF
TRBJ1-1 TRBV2 CASRGTGKVSEAFF
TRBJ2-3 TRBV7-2 CASSLSRDTDTQYF
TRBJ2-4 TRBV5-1 CASSLRPHEVQYF
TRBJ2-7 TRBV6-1 CASSEALGGSDEQYF
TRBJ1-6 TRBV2 CASTVGSYNSPLHF
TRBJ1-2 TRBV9 CASSSGQVGYGYTF
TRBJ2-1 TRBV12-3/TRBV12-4 CASSRLAGYNEQFF
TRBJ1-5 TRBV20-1 CSARGRETQHF
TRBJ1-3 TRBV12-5 CASGLDFPSGNTIYF
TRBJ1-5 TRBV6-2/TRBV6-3 CASRPVWPSSNQPQHF
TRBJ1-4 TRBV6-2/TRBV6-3 CASSYSRRDEKLFF